This TCR beta chain was captured in a study of shared clonotypes between healthy human individuals. Study processing details: Junction-only immunoSEQ sequences carried no quality scores, so filtering differed. Sequencing was performed with immunoSEQ multiplex PCR; in TCRdb, only in-frame clones are kept and a portion is missing. V, J and clone size were drawn from that table, and D and trimming were deduced from the DNA. This sample has under 600,000 clones; roughly 72% occur once, and the top ten carry 12%. V was pared by 2 bases and J by 2 bases, with 11 bases between. Germline assignment: CDR1 SGDLS and CDR2 YYNGEE. The CDR3 is 14 residues long.

The TCR sequence derives from a middle-aged woman in good health. Some clones in this sample may be carry-over from other donors' samples. The V gene is TRBV9, the J gene TRBJ2-7; TRBD2 might be the D (6 bases). Material: PBMCs. The CDR3 here is CASSVSGETYEQYF. The CDR3 DNA is TGTGCCAGCAGCGTTTCGGGGGAAACCTACGAGCAGTACTTC.